The rows below give T cell receptor beta chains drawn from one sample of a study of blood T cells in healthy people across ages. TCRdb called the 5' RACE reads again in MiXCR, with one record for every CDR3 protein. The sample includes around 750,000 distinct CDR3 sequences, 53% of them seen just once. Sequencing was done on a sample of blood. The receptors shown here come from a man older than 75 in good health. CDR3s include the opening cysteine and the closing phenylalanine or tryptophan. The D gene is left open where the match is weak. Size tells how often a clone was seen (once, few, many) or the class of an expanded clone, and some rows leave it out.

J,D,size,V,DNA,CDR3
TRBJ2-1,NA,NA,TRBV7-9,TGTGCCAGCAGCTTAGGGACAGTTACCTACAATGAGCAGTTCTTC,CASSLGTVTYNEQFF
TRBJ2-7,NA,once,TRBV6-6,TGTGCCAGCAGGGGCCGCTTTTACGAGCAGTACTTC,CASRGRFYEQYF
TRBJ2-7,TRBD2,few,TRBV5-1,TGCGCCAGCAGCTTGACTAGCGGGAGGGCCGGCGAGCAGTACTTC,CASSLTSGRAGEQYF
TRBJ1-2,TRBD1,few,TRBV11-2,TGTGCCAGCAGCTTACCTCTACAGGGGACCTATGGCTACACCTTC,CASSLPLQGTYGYTF
TRBJ2-3,TRBD2,few,TRBV10-3,TGTGCCATCAGTGAGACTAGCGGGAGGTTCACAGATACGCAGTATTTT,CAISETSGRFTDTQYF
TRBJ2-3,NA,NA,TRBV7-2,TGTGCCAGCAGCTTTGTGGGGCCCACAGATACGCAGTATTTT,CASSFVGPTDTQYF
TRBJ2-7,TRBD1,NA,TRBV6-2/TRBV6-3,TGTGCCAGCGCAGACAGGGCCTACGAGCAGTACTTC,CASADRAYEQYF
TRBJ2-1,NA,NA,TRBV20-1,TGCAGTGCTGGAGTATTGGAGAACCACAATGAGCAGTTCTTC,CSAGVLENHNEQFF
TRBJ2-3,NA,NA,TRBV2,TGTGCCAGCAGTGAGCCGCTAGCCCACTCCAGAGACGCGTATTTT,CASSEPLAHSRDAYF
TRBJ2-1,NA,NA,TRBV19,TGTGCCAGTAGTATTCCCCCGAGAGCCAATGAGCAGTTCTTC,CASSIPPRANEQFF
TRBJ2-7,NA,NA,TRBV20-1,TGCAGTGCTAGCCTGCTCCATCGGGACCACACCTACGAGCAGTACTTC,CSASLLHRDHTYEQYF
TRBJ2-1,TRBD1,few,TRBV27,TGTGCCAGCAGCCCGTCCTCGGCCGGGACAGGCTACAATGAGCAGTTCTTC,CASSPSSAGTGYNEQFF
TRBJ2-3,TRBD2,few,TRBV27,TGTGCCAGCAGGCGCCTAGCGGGAGGTAGCACAGATACGCAGTATTTT,CASRRLAGGSTDTQYF
TRBJ2-7,NA,NA,TRBV15,TGTGCCACCAGCCCCGGGACTGGGGACAATGAGCAGTACTTC,CATSPGTGDNEQYF
TRBJ2-3,NA,many,TRBV27,TGTGCCAGCAGTCCTTTAGGGGGAACAATGGATACGCAGTATTTT,CASSPLGGTMDTQYF
TRBJ2-4,NA,NA,TRBV12-3/TRBV12-4,TGTGCCAGCAGTTTGTCTAGACAGTACTTC,CASSLSRQYF
TRBJ1-1,NA,NA,TRBV7-9,TGTGCCAGCAAGACCGAGGGGAACACTGAAGCTTTCTTT,CASKTEGNTEAFF
TRBJ2-5,TRBD1,NA,TRBV20-1,TGCAGTGCTAGAGCTGCGACAGGGCTCCAAGAGACCCAGTACTTC,CSARAATGLQETQYF
TRBJ2-7,TRBD1,few,TRBV5-1,TGCGCCAGCAGCTTGGATATAGGACAGGGTGTCTACGAGCAGTACTTC,CASSLDIGQGVYEQYF
TRBJ2-7,TRBD2,NA,TRBV12-3/TRBV12-4,TGTGCCAGCAGTTTTAGGCGGGGGGAGCAGTACTTC,CASSFRRGEQYF
TRBJ2-5,NA,NA,TRBV5-1,TGCGCCAGCAGCTTGAGCCCTCTCACAGGGACCCAGTACTTC,CASSLSPLTGTQYF
TRBJ2-7,TRBD2,NA,TRBV27,TGTGCCAGCAGTTTATATTCTCCGGCGGGAGGGCCCAGCGAGCAGTACTTC,CASSLYSPAGGPSEQYF
TRBJ2-3,TRBD1,NA,TRBV11-2,TGTGCCAGCAGCCTCCCGGGACAGGGGGCGCGGCACAGATACGCGTATTTT,CASSLPGQGARHRYAYF
TRBJ2-1,TRBD2,NA,TRBV19,TGTGCCAGTAGTATAGACCGGGGTAGCGGGAGGATCAGGCACAATGAGCAGTTCTTC,CASSIDRGSGRIRHNEQFF
TRBJ1-1,NA,NA,TRBV2,TGTGCCAGCAGAGGGGGTTTGGGTGAAGCTTTCTTT,CASRGGLGEAFF
TRBJ2-3,TRBD1,NA,TRBV28,TGTGCCAGCAGTTCCGGGACAGACACAGATACGCAGTATTTT,CASSSGTDTDTQYF
TRBJ2-3,NA,NA,TRBV7-2,TGTGCCAGCAGCTTAGCGCCATGGGCGAGAGGAAAGGGGACAGATACGCAGTATTTT,CASSLAPWARGKGTDTQYF
TRBJ2-7,TRBD1,NA,TRBV2,TGTGCCAGTGGCCTCCTAGGGGGCAACGAGCAGTACTTC,CASGLLGGNEQYF
TRBJ2-3,TRBD1,NA,TRBV20-1,TGCAGTGCTAGAGATTCGGACAGGGGGACAGATACGCAGTATTTT,CSARDSDRGTDTQYF
TRBJ2-7,NA,few,TRBV4-2,TGTGCCAGCAGCCAAGTGAGCGGTTCCTACGAGCAGTACTTC,CASSQVSGSYEQYF
TRBJ2-5,NA,NA,TRBV9,TGTGCCAGCAGTCCAAAATCCGGACGAGAGGGTAGTCAGACCCAGTACTTC,CASSPKSGREGSQTQYF
TRBJ1-2,NA,NA,TRBV7-2,TGTGCCAGCAGCTTAGATACGGGGGTGAACTATGGCTACACCTTC,CASSLDTGVNYGYTF
TRBJ2-1,TRBD2,NA,TRBV20-1,TGCAGTGCTAGCCCTAGCGGGGATGAGCAGTTCTTC,CSASPSGDEQFF
TRBJ2-6,NA,NA,TRBV27,TGTGCCAGCAGTCTCTACAGCTCTGGGGCCAACGTCCTGACTTTC,CASSLYSSGANVLTF
TRBJ2-7,NA,many,TRBV20-1,TGCAGTGGCCGGGATGGGGTATACGAGCAGTACTTC,CSGRDGVYEQYF
TRBJ1-6,NA,NA,TRBV20-1,TGCAGTGCCAAGTTGCCAGGGCGCTCGGATAATTCACCCCTCCACTTT,CSAKLPGRSDNSPLHF
TRBJ2-3,NA,few,TRBV29-1,TGCAGCGTTGAAGAAGGAACAGCGGGCATAGGCACAGATACGCAGTATTTT,CSVEEGTAGIGTDTQYF
TRBJ1-5,NA,NA,TRBV2,TGTGCCAGCAGTGACCTGATAGGGCAGCCCCAGCATTTT,CASSDLIGQPQHF
TRBJ2-5,TRBD1,few,TRBV27,TGTGCCAGCAGTTTACTGGGGGACAGAGTCCCTCAAGAGACCCAGTACTTC,CASSLLGDRVPQETQYF
TRBJ1-2,NA,NA,TRBV20-1,TGCAGTGCTAGAGAACCAATCGGGGACTATGGCTACACCTTC,CSAREPIGDYGYTF
TRBJ2-3,TRBD2,few,TRBV2,TGTGCCAGCAGCCTACCATTAGACCCGTGGACTAGCGCGGCAGATACGCAGTATTTT,CASSLPLDPWTSAADTQYF